This is a list of T cell receptor beta chains from one sample in a study of cytomegalovirus exposure and HLA in healthy donors. This table comes from immunoSEQ multiplex PCR, and its TCRdb copy is limited to in-frame clones, with some not included. The repertoire includes tens of thousands of clones, about three quarters of them detected once, and 9.5% to 13% sits in the top ten. What was sequenced was PBMCs. The receptors come from a woman between 40 and 50 years old in good health and CMV-seropositive. Both conserved end residues are part of each CDR3. The D gene is left open where the match is weak. Only some rows state a clone size, as once, few, many or a class for expanded clones.

D gene: TRBD1; clone size: few; V gene: TRBV6-1; J gene: TRBJ1-2; CDR3 protein: CASSVTGGDGYTF; CDR3 DNA: TGTGCCAGCAGTGTCACAGGGGGCGATGGCTACACCTTC
D gene: .; clone size: .; V gene: TRBV15; J gene: TRBJ2-5; CDR3 protein: CATSIGGAGEETQYF; CDR3 DNA: TGTGCCACCAGCATTGGGGGGGCGGGGGAAGAGACCCAGTACTTC
D gene: .; clone size: once; V gene: TRBV2; J gene: TRBJ2-7; CDR3 protein: CASNLGQYYEQYF; CDR3 DNA: TGTGCCAGCAATCTCGGACAGTACTACGAGCAGTACTTC
D gene: .; clone size: .; V gene: TRBV11-1; J gene: TRBJ2-2; CDR3 protein: CASSLSVTGELFF; CDR3 DNA: TGTGCCAGCAGCTTATCAGTAACCGGGGAGCTGTTTTTT
D gene: .; clone size: .; V gene: TRBV15; J gene: TRBJ1-1; CDR3 protein: CATSPRYSYTEAFF; CDR3 DNA: TGTGCCACCAGCCCGAGATATAGTTACACTGAAGCTTTCTTT
D gene: .; clone size: .; V gene: TRBV18; J gene: TRBJ1-2; CDR3 protein: CASSTERDKYYGYTF; CDR3 DNA: TGTGCCAGCTCAACAGAGAGGGACAAATATTATGGCTACACCTTC
D gene: TRBD1; clone size: .; V gene: TRBV10-3; J gene: TRBJ1-1; CDR3 protein: CAINKDRDLTEAFF; CDR3 DNA: TGTGCCATCAACAAAGACAGGGACCTAACTGAAGCTTTCTTT
D gene: .; clone size: .; V gene: TRBV6-1; J gene: TRBJ1-5; CDR3 protein: CASSELGGTQPQHF; CDR3 DNA: TGTGCCAGCAGTGAATTGGGAGGGACGCAGCCCCAGCATTTT
D gene: TRBD2; clone size: few; V gene: TRBV5-6; J gene: TRBJ2-3; CDR3 protein: CASSLAGTSGEDTQYF; CDR3 DNA: TGTGCCAGCAGCTTGGCGGGGACTAGCGGGGAAGATACGCAGTATTTT
D gene: TRBD1; clone size: .; V gene: TRBV7-2; J gene: TRBJ1-2; CDR3 protein: CASSLATGTGGYGYTF; CDR3 DNA: TGTGCCAGCAGCTTAGCGACCGGGACAGGAGGCTATGGCTACACCTTC
D gene: .; clone size: .; V gene: TRBV5-1; J gene: TRBJ2-6; CDR3 protein: CASSVSLGANVLTF; CDR3 DNA: TGCGCCAGCAGTGTTTCCCTCGGGGCCAACGTCCTGACTTTC
D gene: .; clone size: .; V gene: TRBV5-1; J gene: TRBJ2-1; CDR3 protein: CASSGGQGPSNEQFF; CDR3 DNA: TGCGCCAGCAGCGGAGGGCAGGGCCCATCGAATGAGCAGTTCTTC
D gene: .; clone size: .; V gene: TRBV28; J gene: TRBJ1-1; CDR3 protein: CASSPPRNTEAFF; CDR3 DNA: TGTGCCAGCAGTCCCCCCCGGAACACTGAAGCTTTCTTT
D gene: TRBD2; clone size: .; V gene: TRBV2; J gene: TRBJ2-2; CDR3 protein: CASSESRAGGPGELFF; CDR3 DNA: TGTGCCAGCAGTGAAAGTCGGGCGGGGGGGCCCGGGGAGCTGTTTTTT
D gene: .; clone size: .; V gene: TRBV6-5; J gene: TRBJ1-6; CDR3 protein: CASLYTANNSPLHF; CDR3 DNA: TGTGCCAGCCTTTACACCGCCAATAATTCACCCCTCCACTTT
D gene: .; clone size: .; V gene: TRBV5-1; J gene: TRBJ2-1; CDR3 protein: CASSLVSGVGYNEQFF; CDR3 DNA: TGCGCCAGCAGCTTGGTATCCGGGGTGGGGTACAATGAGCAGTTCTTC
D gene: .; clone size: .; V gene: TRBV29-1; J gene: TRBJ1-2; CDR3 protein: CRSIPGDGYTF; CDR3 DNA: TGCAGGAGCATCCCAGGGGATGGCTACACCTTC
D gene: .; clone size: .; V gene: TRBV4-2; J gene: TRBJ2-7; CDR3 protein: CASSHRGTYEQYF; CDR3 DNA: TGTGCCAGCAGCCATCGGGGGACCTACGAGCAGTACTTC
D gene: .; clone size: .; V gene: TRBV11-2; J gene: TRBJ1-6; CDR3 protein: CASSLDGVVNSPLHF; CDR3 DNA: TGTGCCAGCAGCTTAGACGGGGTAGTTAATTCACCCCTCCACTTT
D gene: TRBD1; clone size: .; V gene: TRBV27; J gene: TRBJ1-3; CDR3 protein: CASSLYRGSGNTIYF; CDR3 DNA: TGTGCCAGCAGTTTGTACAGGGGGTCTGGAAACACCATATATTTT
D gene: TRBD2; clone size: few; V gene: TRBV25-1; J gene: TRBJ2-1; CDR3 protein: CASRTAGGPSHEQFF; CDR3 DNA: TGTGCCAGCAGAACAGCGGGGGGGCCTTCCCATGAGCAGTTCTTC
D gene: TRBD1; clone size: .; V gene: TRBV10-3; J gene: TRBJ1-1; CDR3 protein: CAIGDTGGVNTEAFF; CDR3 DNA: TGTGCCATCGGGGACACAGGGGGGGTAAACACTGAAGCTTTCTTT
D gene: TRBD1; clone size: .; V gene: TRBV19; J gene: TRBJ1-4; CDR3 protein: CASSLGTGGLELFF; CDR3 DNA: TGTGCCAGTAGTCTGGGGACAGGGGGCTTGGAACTGTTTTTT
D gene: .; clone size: .; V gene: TRBV7-2; J gene: TRBJ1-6; CDR3 protein: CASSSGSGYNSPLHF; CDR3 DNA: TGTGCCAGCAGTTCGGGAAGCGGGTATAATTCACCCCTCCACTTT
D gene: .; clone size: .; V gene: TRBV5-1; J gene: TRBJ1-4; CDR3 protein: CASSLDFRANNEKLFF; CDR3 DNA: TGCGCCAGCAGCTTGGATTTCAGGGCTAATAATGAAAAACTGTTTTTT
D gene: TRBD1; clone size: .; V gene: TRBV9; J gene: TRBJ2-5; CDR3 protein: CASSVYRGPSKETQYF; CDR3 DNA: TGTGCCAGCAGCGTATACAGGGGGCCTTCGAAAGAGACCCAGTACTTC
D gene: TRBD2; clone size: .; V gene: TRBV5-8; J gene: TRBJ2-3; CDR3 protein: CASSPGLAGDTQYF; CDR3 DNA: TGTGCCAGCAGCCCGGGACTAGCTGGAGATACGCAGTATTTT
D gene: TRBD2; clone size: .; V gene: TRBV12-5; J gene: TRBJ2-5; CDR3 protein: CASGLRLAGGPETQYF; CDR3 DNA: TGTGCTAGTGGTTTGAGACTAGCGGGGGGGCCAGAGACCCAGTACTTC
D gene: .; clone size: few; V gene: TRBV12-5; J gene: TRBJ1-2; CDR3 protein: CASGSLPPGNGYTF; CDR3 DNA: TGTGCTAGTGGTTCACTTCCCCCAGGGAACGGCTACACCTTC
D gene: TRBD1; clone size: once; V gene: TRBV27; J gene: TRBJ2-7; CDR3 protein: CASSPGTGISYEQYF; CDR3 DNA: TGTGCCAGCAGCCCCGGGACAGGGATCTCCTACGAGCAGTACTTC
D gene: TRBD1; clone size: few; V gene: TRBV5-6; J gene: TRBJ1-1; CDR3 protein: CASSGDRGWNGAEAFF; CDR3 DNA: TGTGCCAGCAGCGGGGACAGGGGGTGGAATGGGGCTGAAGCTTTCTTT
D gene: .; clone size: .; V gene: TRBV6-5; J gene: TRBJ1-3; CDR3 protein: CASRPTFSGNTIYF; CDR3 DNA: TGTGCCAGCAGACCCACTTTCTCTGGAAACACCATATATTTT
D gene: TRBD2; clone size: .; V gene: TRBV18; J gene: TRBJ2-7; CDR3 protein: CASSLAGNSYEQYF; CDR3 DNA: TGTGCCAGCTCACTAGCGGGGAACTCCTACGAGCAGTACTTC
D gene: .; clone size: .; V gene: TRBV28; J gene: TRBJ1-2; CDR3 protein: CASTVTLDSSGYTF; CDR3 DNA: TGTGCCAGCACCGTCACGCTCGATTCGAGTGGCTACACCTTC
D gene: .; clone size: .; V gene: TRBV4-1; J gene: TRBJ1-2; CDR3 protein: CASSQVRSFYGYTF; CDR3 DNA: TGCGCCAGCAGCCAAGTTCGTAGTTTTTATGGCTACACCTTC